One and the same sample provided the 15 T cell receptor beta chains below, sequenced in a study of CD8 T cells in ankylosing spondylitis. TCRdb used MiXCR to reprocess the 5' RACE reads, holding one entry per CDR3 protein. The sample holds 90,000 to 100,000 distinct CDR3 sequences, about 8% seen once. The source material was blood, either unsorted or a sorted T cell fraction (not recorded which). These receptors were collected from a male donor with ankylosing spondylitis or in good health (not recorded which).

This clonotype has a count of ten or more. The chain uses TRBV29-1 and TRBJ2-5; perhaps D is TRBD1 or TRBD2 (6 bases each). The CDR3 is 18 amino acids. Looked up from germline, CDR1 is SQVTM and CDR2 is ANQGSEA. V was shortened by 4 bases and J by 2 bases, with 26 bases between the two germline ends. CDR3: CSVVGGSSRDKQQETQYF. Written as DNA, the CDR3 is TGCAGCGTTGTCGGGGGATCTAGCCGGGACAAGCAACAAGAGACCCAGTACTTC.

This clonotype was seen repeatedly, ten times or more. DNA for the CDR3: TGCGCCAGCAAGGGAGGGGGCCGGCGGACCTATGCAACTAATGAAAAACTGTTTTTT. Translating gives CASKGGGRRTYATNEKLFF. This chain connects TRBV4-1 to TRBJ1-4, with 7 nucleotides matching TRBD1. With 7 bases clipped from V and 0 bases from J, the junction kept 17 bases outside the gene matches. The CDR3 consists of 19 residues. Germline V gives CDR1 MGHRA, CDR2 YSYEKL.

This clonotype was seen many times. V is TRBV27 and J is TRBJ2-1, with TRBD1 matching 7 bases. The CDR3 has 15 residues. Germline V CDR1 and CDR2: MNHEY, SMNVEV (reference sequence). V lost 5 bases, J lost 7 bases, and 11 bases stayed unmatched. The CDR3 spells CASSPWRQGRNEQFF. The CDR3 DNA is TGTGCCAGCAGTCCATGGAGACAGGGAAGGAATGAGCAGTTCTTC.

The sample holds many counts of this clonotype. This sequence joins TRBV5-1 and TRBJ2-1, with 11 bases aligning to TRBD2. The V segment lost 0 bases and the J segment 8 bases; nucleotides outside the gene matches: 4. This CDR3 comprises 15 residues. CDR1 SGHRS and CDR2 YFSETQ come from the germline V gene. The CDR3 DNA reads as TGCGCCAGCAGCTTGGAACTAGCGGGAGCAGATGAGCAGTTCTTC. Residues: CASSLELAGADEQFF.

This clonotype was picked up many times. The V call is TRBV6-2 or TRBV6-3, the J call TRBJ2-1, with 12 bases matching TRBD2. In germline, CDR1 is MNHEY, CDR2 SVGEGT. With V trimmed by 5 bases and J by 16 bases, 12 bases remained unmatched. CDR3 length: 14 residues. This CDR3 is CASSLGTSGSDPFF. In DNA, the CDR3 is TGTGCCAGCAGTCTCGGGACTAGCGGGTCCGATCCCTTCTTC.

This clonotype was recorded at least ten times. The V call is TRBV7-2, the J call TRBJ2-3, with D possibly matching TRBD1 (5 bases). Germline V gives CDR1 SGHTA, CDR2 FQGNSA. V was cut by 1 base and J by 3 bases, with 8 bases left in between. This CDR3 comprises 14 residues. The CDR3 region is CASSLERGTDTQYF. Here the CDR3 DNA reads TGTGCCAGCAGCTTAGAAAGGGGAACAGATACGCAGTATTTT.

In its sample, this clonotype was seen many times. The rearrangement uses TRBV7-2 and TRBJ1-5; D may be TRBD1 (5 bases). Between the trimmed V and J ends, which lost 5 bases and 4 bases, there was a span of 15 bases. Germline assignment: CDR1 SGHTA and CDR2 FQGNSA. This CDR3 is built from 15 residues. The CDR3 nucleotides are TGTGCCAGCAGCCCGGGTTCAGGGTGGAATCAGCCCCAGCATTTT. Its protein product is CASSPGSGWNQPQHF.

This clonotype was counted many times. This rearrangement joins TRBV27 to TRBJ2-7; tentative D call: TRBD2 (6 bases). Germline V gives CDR1 MNHEY, CDR2 SMNVEV (reference sequence). CDR3 length: 15 residues. V lost 5 bases, J lost 0 bases, and 14 bases lay in between. The CDR3 coding sequence is TGTGCCAGCAGTCGAAGGGACTTTTACTCCTACGAGCAGTACTTC. This encodes CASSRRDFYSYEQYF.

This clonotype was detected only a few times. The genes are TRBV12-3 or TRBV12-4 and TRBJ1-3, with D possibly matching TRBD1 (5 bases). V lost 2 bases, J lost 4 bases, and 21 bases lay in between. CDR3 length: 18 amino acids. The DNA for the CDR3 is TGTGCCAGCAGTTTAATCTTTGGGGGGAAGGTCTCCGGAAACACCATATATTTT. This gives the protein CASSLIFGGKVSGNTIYF.

In its sample, this clonotype was seen many times. This chain uses TRBV29-1 with TRBJ1-2; D not resolved. Germline loops: CDR1 SQVTM, CDR2 ANQGSEA. This CDR3 is 14 amino acids long. V was cut by 5 bases and J by 3 bases, with 16 bases left in between. The CDR3, as DNA: TGCAGCGTTTTATTTTGGCCAGGCGACTATGGCTACACCTTC. This sequence encodes CSVLFWPGDYGYTF. The whole variable domain, filled in from reference TRBV29-1 and TRBJ1-2, reads SAVISQKPSRDICQRGTSLTIQCQVDSQVTMMFWYRQQPGQSLTLIATANQGSEATYESGFVIDKFPISRPNLTFSTLTVSNMSPEDSSIYLCSVLFWPGDYGYTFGSGTRLTVV.

This clonotype was found a few times. The chain uses TRBV7-9 and TRBJ1-5; D is undetermined. The CDR3 totals 15 residues. Germline V gives CDR1 SEHNR, CDR2 FQNEAQ (reference sequence). Trimming left V 2 bases short and J 0 bases short, with 8 bases between. CDR3 bases: TGTGCCAGCAGCTTAACCGACGATAGCAATCAGCCCCAGCATTTT. This gives the protein CASSLTDDSNQPQHF.

Ten or more counts support this clonotype. This rearrangement joins TRBV6-2 or TRBV6-3 to TRBJ2-4; 10 positions match TRBD2. There are 18 residues in the CDR3. From germline, CDR1 is MNHEY and CDR2 SVGEGT. V dropped 2 bases and J dropped 0; count of bases not matched to a gene: 7. The CDR3 coding sequence is TGTGCCAGCAGTTACGCTGGACTAGCGGTACAAGCCAAAAACATTCAGTACTTC. Amino acid sequence: CASSYAGLAVQAKNIQYF.

This clonotype was counted ten times or more. This chain links TRBV4-3 with TRBJ2-1; D is unclear. The CDR3 extends over 16 amino acids. Between the trimmed V and J ends, which lost 2 bases and 2 bases, there was a span of 13 bases. From germline, CDR1 is LGHNA and CDR2 YSLEER. The DNA for the CDR3 is TGCGCCAGCAGCCAAAACCCCGAGATTACCTACAATGAGCAGTTCTTC. It codes for CASSQNPEITYNEQFF.

This clonotype was detected many times. This sequence joins TRBV6-2 or TRBV6-3 and TRBJ2-7; the match to TRBD2 covers 11 bases. The CDR3 has 15 amino acids. Trimming took 8 bases from V and 6 from J; bases not matched to a gene: 12. Germline V gene lookup returns CDR1 MNHEY and CDR2 SVGEGT. CDR3 amino acids: CASALRTSGRREQYF. The CDR3 DNA is TGTGCCAGCGCTTTGCGTACTAGCGGGAGACGCGAGCAGTACTTC.

Note on this clonotype: One junction end does not reproduce the germline sequence, and a read error may be involved. The rearrangement uses TRBV7-2 and TRBJ2-7, with D hard to call. CDR1 and CDR2 from the germline V gene are SGHTA and FQGNSA. This CDR3 spans 13 amino acids. The CDR3 sequence is CASSLVTSHEQYF. The CDR3 bases are TGTGCCAGCAGCTTGGTCACCTCCCACGAGCAGTACTTC.